A single sample gave rise to the 6 T cell receptor beta chains below, sequenced in a study of CD8 T cells in ankylosing spondylitis. Via MiXCR, TCRdb re-called the 5' RACE reads, giving one row per CDR3 protein. The data hold 350,000 to 550,000 distinct CDR3 sequences, with approximately 26% observed a single time. Their antigens are not known. Study-wide points: Ankylosing spondylitis blood seemed to carry a telltale TCR beta motif made of fewer than 10 highly homologous variants.

Material for sequencing was blood, either unsorted or a sorted T cell fraction (not recorded which). These receptors were taken from a male donor with ankylosing spondylitis.

The sample holds a few counts of this clonotype. The genes are TRBV12-3 or TRBV12-4 and TRBJ2-4, with TRBD2 matching over 7 bases. The CDR3 length is 16 residues. The V and J ends lost 5 bases and 5 bases, in that order; junction bases with no gene match: 12. The CDR3 bases are TGTGCCAGCAGTACCCCCGGGTTCCGGGAGGAAAACATTCAGTACTTC. Amino acid sequence: CASSTPGFREENIQYF.

This clonotype was seen only a few times. The V call is TRBV20-1, the J call TRBJ1-1; D possibly corresponds to TRBD1 (6 bases). The CDR3 covers 15 residues. Germline CDR1 reads DFQATT; CDR2 reads SNEGSKA (reference sequence). V lost 4 bases to trimming and J lost 0 bases, with 15 bases between them. CDR3 in DNA: TGCAGTGCTAACGGGGGCGGTAAAATGAACACTGAAGCTTTCTTT. Translated, it gives CSANGGGKMNTEAFF.

The chain employs TRBV5-4 and TRBJ1-1; D remains ambiguous. Germline V gene sequence: CDR1 SGHNT, CDR2 YYREEE (reference sequence). V was trimmed by 0 bases and J by 0 bases, leaving 6 bases between them. The CDR3 is 14 residues long. The CDR3 nucleotides read TGTGCCAGCAGCTTGGATCCGGTGAACACTGAAGCTTTCTTT. Its protein is CASSLDPVNTEAFF.

This clonotype has more than one count but fewer than ten. The chain couples TRBV24-1 to TRBJ1-1; no clear D gene. Trimming took 7 bases from V and 5 from J, leaving 7 bases between them. Germline CDR1 reads KGHDR; CDR2 reads SFDVKD. CDR3 length equals 11 residues. The CDR3: CATRTETEAFF. As DNA, the CDR3 is TGTGCCACCAGGACTGAAACTGAAGCTTTCTTT.

The rearrangement joins TRBV25-1 to TRBJ2-7; D gene uncertain. V lost 8 bases to trimming and J lost 0 bases, with 20 bases between them. Germline values: CDR1 MGHDK, CDR2 SYGVNS. CDR3 length: 16 residues. The CDR3 loop is CASPTTGPSSSYEQYV. CDR3 DNA: TGTGCCAGCCCAACCACCGGGCCCTCGAGCTCCTACGAGCAGTACGTC.

This clonotype was observed a handful of times. V and J are TRBV11-3 and TRBJ1-6, with 8 bases aligning to TRBD1. The CDR3 loop spans 16 amino acids. Germline lookup yields CDR1 SGHNT and CDR2 YENEEA. Trimming at V came to 0 bases and at J to 8 bases, leaving 6 bases not matched to a gene. CDR3 protein: CASSLEVDRGYSPLHF. Written as DNA, the CDR3 is TGTGCCAGCAGCTTAGAGGTCGACAGGGGCTATTCACCCCTCCACTTT.